The entry that follows covers one T cell receptor beta chain sequence. Trimming left V 5 bases short and J 4 bases short, with 24 bases between. In germline, CDR1 is SGHVS, CDR2 FNYEAQ. This CDR3 comprises 17 residues. This entry belongs to a study of shared clonotypes between healthy human individuals. Naive-designated CD8 cells lacked CD45RO, were positively enriched for CCR7, and omitted terminally differentiated effector memory CD45RA+ cells. Some clones are missing from TCRdb's copy, which holds only in-frame ones; the method was immunoSEQ multiplex PCR. The sample includes roughly 2.1 million clones, approximately 94% of them seen just once.

Sequenced material: naive CD8+ T cells from PBMCs. This receptor was obtained from a man aged 18 to 30 in good health. Some clones in this sample may be carry-over from other donors' samples. The chain has TRBV7-6 and TRBJ2-7; possibly TRBD1 for D (7 bases). CDR3 nucleotide sequence: TGTGCCAGCAGCCACTCGGCGGGGTATGAGGGGGCTTACGAGCAGTACTTC. It codes for CASSHSAGYEGAYEQYF.